The 19 T cell receptor beta chains listed next were all sequenced from one sample in a study of glioma-infiltrating T cells after dendritic cell vaccination. The time point denotes: after dendritic cell vaccination, including at tumor progression/relapse. TCRdb's table, derived via immunoSEQ multiplex PCR, lists solely in-frame clones and lacks some. Of 55,000 to 75,000 clones listed, about four fifths are singletons. This specimen consisted of blood, obtained after dendritic cell vaccination. These receptor sequences come from a human donor with glioblastoma.

The rearrangement joins TRBV6-5 to TRBJ1-4; a possible D gene is TRBD1 (5 bases). CDR1 is MNHEY, CDR2 SVGAGI, per germline. V shed 4 bases and J shed 2 bases, with 11 bases lying between them. The length of the CDR3 is 15 residues. The DNA of the CDR3 is TGTGCCAGCAGTTCCTCGGGGCGCACTAATGAAAAACTGTTTTTT. It translates to CASSSSGRTNEKLFF.

This chain connects TRBV7-2 to TRBJ2-5; possibly TRBD1 for D (7 bases). The CDR3 consists of 15 residues. Trimming removed 0 bases from V and 5 bases from J, with 13 bases in between. Germline V CDR1 and CDR2: SGHTA, FQGNSA. The CDR3, as DNA: TGTGCCAGCAGCTTAGCACCCAGGGGGGACGAGACCCAGTACTTC. Amino acids: CASSLAPRGDETQYF.

The chain employs TRBV29-1 and TRBJ1-3; 8 nucleotides agree with TRBD1. J was trimmed by 5 bases and V by 4 bases; bases with no gene match: 7. Germline CDR1 reads SQVTM; CDR2 reads ANQGSEA. The CDR3 consists of 14 residues. The DNA of the CDR3 is TGCAGCGTTGCCAGGGGGCTCGATAGAAACACCATATATTTT. Protein: CSVARGLDRNTIYF.

The genes are TRBV18 and TRBJ2-7; no reliable D call. V lost 3 bases and J lost 7, with 10 bases in between. The CDR3 is 12 amino acids. Germline V gene sequence: CDR1 KGHSH, CDR2 LQKENI. This CDR3 is CASSPKTLEQYF. CDR3 nucleotide sequence: TGTGCCAGCTCACCGAAGACATTAGAGCAGTACTTC.

The V call is TRBV10-2, the J call TRBJ1-2; 8 nucleotides align to TRBD1. Trimming cost V 0 bases and J 4 bases; bases outside gene matches: 4. Germline V gene lookup returns CDR1 WSHSY and CDR2 SAAADI. The CDR3 is 15 amino acids. CDR3 nucleotides: TGCGCCAGCAGTGAGTCTAGTGACAGGGGCTATGGCTACACCTTC. Encoded protein: CASSESSDRGYGYTF.

The gene calls are TRBV10-3 and TRBJ2-7; TRBD1 is a possible D gene (6 bases). Trimming cost V 4 bases and J 3 bases, with 22 bases left between them. The CDR3 is made up of 17 amino acids. Germline CDR1 ENHRY, CDR2 SYGVKD. In DNA form, the CDR3 reads TGTGCCATCAGTGGCAAACTAAAGGACAGAGGACACTACGAGCAGTACTTC. This gives the protein CAISGKLKDRGHYEQYF.

The chain has TRBV11-3 and TRBJ2-7, with unresolved D. The CDR3 runs to 14 residues. Between the trimmed V and J ends, which lost 5 bases and 2 bases, there was a span of 13 bases. Germline V gene sequence: CDR1 SGHNT, CDR2 YENEEA. The CDR3 region has the DNA TGTGCCAGCAGCCAGGCCACCCTCACCTACGAGCAGTACTTC. Translated, it gives CASSQATLTYEQYF.

The CDR3 DNA reads TGTGCCAGCAGCCAAGGAGCGGAAGCTTTCTTT. It encodes CASSQGAEAFF. V gene TRBV11-3 combines with J gene TRBJ1-1; D is unclear. The CDR3 spans 11 residues. The germline CDR1 and CDR2 sequences are SGHNT and YENEEA. Trimming left V 5 bases short and J 8 bases short, with 9 bases between. The full variable domain, rest sourced from reference TRBV11-3 and TRBJ1-1, is EAGVVQSPRYKIIEKKQPVAFWCNPISGHNTLYWYLQNLGQGPELLIRYENEEAVDDSQLPKDRFSAERLKGVDSTLKIQPAELGDSAVYLCASSQGAEAFFGQGTRLTVV.

The chain is built from TRBV5-4 and TRBJ2-5; maybe TRBD2 (7 bases). Trimming took 4 bases from V and 9 from J, leaving 31 bases between them. From germline, CDR1 is SGHNT and CDR2 YYREEE (reference sequence). CDR3 length: 18 amino acids. The CDR3 coding sequence is TGTGCCAGCAGCCTACAACTTCCCGCGGGGGCCTATCCCCAGGCCCAGTACTTC. Its translation: CASSLQLPAGAYPQAQYF.

The rearrangement joins TRBV7-8 to TRBJ2-4; TRBD1 aligns across 7 bases. This CDR3 comprises 18 residues. Germline V lookup: CDR1 SGHVS, CDR2 FQNEAQ. Trimming took 4 bases from V and 0 from J; bases not matched to a gene: 12. The CDR3 region is CASSSRPEQGPAKNIQYF. The CDR3 DNA sequence: TGTGCCAGCAGCTCCCGACCGGAACAGGGGCCAGCCAAAAACATTCAGTACTTC.

J is TRBJ1-1 and V is TRBV7-9, with D unclear. With 5 bases removed from V and 1 base from J, the gap between germline ends came to 11 bases. Germline V gene sequence: CDR1 SEHNR, CDR2 FQNEAQ (reference sequence). The CDR3 runs 14 residues. CDR3 bases: TGTGCCAGCAGCATAGGAAGAGGGAACACTGAAGCTTTCTTT. This encodes CASSIGRGNTEAFF.

V and J are TRBV9 and TRBJ2-3, with 12 bases aligning to TRBD2. Germline V gene sequence: CDR1 SGDLS, CDR2 YYNGEE. The V segment lost 6 bases and the J segment 0 bases; nucleotides outside the gene matches: 8. The CDR3 runs to 17 residues. The CDR3 nucleotides are TGTGCCAGCACCCAGACTAGCGGGGGAACTAGCACAGATACGCAGTATTTT. Translated: CASTQTSGGTSTDTQYF.

This clone was observed a handful of times. The rearrangement links TRBV11-2 to TRBJ2-5; 10 nucleotides agree with TRBD2. Germline V gives CDR1 SGHAT, CDR2 FQNNGV. The CDR3 spans 18 residues. Trimming cost V 2 bases and J 4 bases; bases outside gene matches: 13. The CDR3 protein is CASSLNPASGGGGETQYF. The DNA for the CDR3 is TGTGCCAGCAGCTTAAATCCAGCTAGCGGGGGTGGGGGAGAGACCCAGTACTTC.

This clone was recorded once. The chain couples TRBV7-2 to TRBJ2-4, with a possible D match to TRBD2 (6 bases). CDR3 length: 17 amino acids. Germline V CDR1 and CDR2: SGHTA, FQGNSA. The ends were cut back, 2 bases at V and 2 bases at J, with 16 bases in the middle. The CDR3 reads CASSLLGGKVTKNIQYF. Here the CDR3 DNA reads TGTGCCAGCAGCTTACTCGGAGGGAAAGTCACCAAAAACATTCAGTACTTC.

The rearrangement uses TRBV5-6 and TRBJ2-2; perhaps TRBD1 as D (6 bases). V was trimmed by 0 bases and J by 2 bases, leaving 8 bases between them. Germline loops: CDR1 SGHDT, CDR2 YYEEEE. The CDR3 totals 15 residues. CDR3 residues: CASSLDRANTGELFF. Here the CDR3 DNA reads TGTGCCAGCAGCTTGGACAGGGCTAACACCGGGGAGCTGTTTTTT.

This chain links TRBV4-2 with TRBJ1-5; D ambiguous. CDR3 length: 17 amino acids. The germline gives CDR1 LGHNA, CDR2 YNFKEQ. The V gene lost 0 bases and the J gene lost 0 bases, with 12 bases spanning the gap. CDR3 protein: CASSQDPGGDSNQPQHF. The CDR3 DNA reads TGTGCCAGCAGCCAAGATCCCGGAGGCGATAGCAATCAGCCCCAGCATTTT.

In the case of this clone: This sample also contains other DNA sequences that code for the same CDR3. The chain joins TRBV11-3 to TRBJ1-2, with D unresolved. CDR3 length: 12 amino acids. V was clipped by 0 bases and J by 4 bases, with 3 bases between them. The germline gives CDR1 SGHNT, CDR2 YENEEA. This CDR3 reads CASSLESYGYTF. Written as DNA, the CDR3 is TGTGCCAGCAGCTTAGAGAGCTATGGCTACACCTTC.

V usage is TRBV11-2 and J usage is TRBJ1-1, with D unresolved. CDR3 length: 15 residues. V shed 7 bases and J shed 1 base, with 16 bases lying between them. Germline V gene lookup returns CDR1 SGHAT and CDR2 FQNNGV. The DNA of the CDR3 is TGTGCCAGCAACGGAGCCGGAAAACAGAACACTGAAGCTTTCTTT. This translates into CASNGAGKQNTEAFF. Full variable domain (rest looked up from reference TRBV11-2 and TRBJ1-1): EAGVAQSPRYKIIEKRQSVAFWCNPISGHATLYWYQQILGQGPKLLIQFQNNGVVDDSQLPKDRFSAERLKGVDSTLKIQPAKLEDSAVYLCASNGAGKQNTEAFFGQGTRLTVV.

CDR3 sequence reads: CASSTPDRGTYGYTF. The CDR3 bases are TGTGCCAGCAGTACCCCCGACAGGGGCACCTATGGCTACACCTTC. V gene TRBV28 combines with J gene TRBJ1-2; 8 bases are shared with TRBD1. V dropped 5 bases and J dropped 4; count of bases not matched to a gene: 9. Germline V lookup: CDR1 MDHEN, CDR2 SYDVKM. CDR3 length: 15 amino acids.